Listed below are T cell receptor beta chains from one sample, sequenced in a study of CD8 T cells in ankylosing spondylitis. TCRdb recomputed calls from the 5' RACE reads with MiXCR, one row per CDR3 protein. The top ten clones hold nearly 60% of a sample with some 92,000 distinct CDR3 sequences, 27% of them seen once. Sequencing was carried out using blood, either unsorted or a sorted T cell fraction (not recorded which). The receptors here all came from a male donor with ankylosing spondylitis or in good health (not recorded which). The conserved cysteine and the conserved F or W are not part of the CDR3 here.

j_call v_call cdr3_aa
TRBJ2-7 TRBV10-3 AISAGGQGSYEQY
TRBJ2-5 TRBV20-1 SARDPLIAETQY
TRBJ2-5 TRBV29-1 SVEVGWASGEETQY
TRBJ1-1 TRBV7-8 ASSSWGGNTEAF
TRBJ1-1 TRBV12-3/TRBV12-4 ASSWQGPNTEAF
TRBJ1-1 TRBV12-3/TRBV12-4 ASSFVPGANTEAF
TRBJ1-1 TRBV20-1 SATRGPLNTEAF
TRBJ1-2 TRBV5-1 ASSLVDRTYGYT
TRBJ2-1 TRBV5-1 ASSTGRTKGDWEQF
TRBJ1-1 TRBV5-1 ASSGRGGMNTEAF
TRBJ2-7 TRBV3-1 ASSQARSSYEQY
TRBJ1-1 TRBV5-1 ASSKGRDTEAF
TRBJ2-2 TRBV2 ASRAGDSTGELF
TRBJ2-3 TRBV6-1 ASSEIGGQGANTDTQY
TRBJ1-6 TRBV5-6 ASNGQGASPLH
TRBJ1-2 TRBV7-2 ASSAGQGYGYT
TRBJ1-2 TRBV7-2 ASSLVWTDRMGYT
TRBJ1-1 TRBV20-1 SARDRGRMNTEAF
TRBJ1-1 TRBV11-1 ASRENTEAF
TRBJ2-7 TRBV10-3 AIGNTYYEQY
TRBJ2-2 TRBV5-1 ARALSGDSHTGELF
TRBJ2-5 TRBV5-1 ASSLGSVGETQY
TRBJ1-1 TRBV12-3/TRBV12-4 ASSDRVNTEAF
TRBJ2-2 TRBV10-3 AISLSGTGFSRELF
TRBJ1-1 TRBV20-1 SARTSLGQRMKAF
TRBJ2-1 TRBV7-2 ASSARSGGSSYNEQF
TRBJ2-1 TRBV7-2 ASSSAGAYNEQF
TRBJ2-3 TRBV4-2 ASSQDWTGGTDTQY
TRBJ2-7 TRBV12-3/TRBV12-4 ASSSTGGWDEQY
TRBJ1-1 TRBV3-1 ASSQVNEAF
TRBJ2-7 TRBV12-3/TRBV12-4 ASSLDVADYEQY
TRBJ2-1 TRBV20-1 SAPRTSSREQF
TRBJ2-3 TRBV5-5 ASSLDLDTDTQY
TRBJ1-1 TRBV12-3/TRBV12-4 ASGTGPLNTEAF
TRBJ1-1 TRBV28 ASSPTEIDSAF
TRBJ2-7 TRBV29-1 SVASSGTNEQY
TRBJ1-5 TRBV5-1 ASSPGQGGQPQH
TRBJ2-3 TRBV7-8 ASSRSLSTDTQY
TRBJ1-5 TRBV20-1 SARDGGTGYQPQH
TRBJ2-1 TRBV14 ASSLYLEQF
TRBJ1-1 TRBV6-5 ASSNSGEITEAF
TRBJ2-7 TRBV5-1 ASSLAGGESYEQY
TRBJ2-5 TRBV15 ATSTGGDVKTQY
TRBJ2-5 TRBV7-2 ASSRVAGGKETQY
TRBJ2-3 TRBV5-1 ASSSGEGDTQY
TRBJ1-2 TRBV5-1 ASSLEVGDYGYT
TRBJ1-6 TRBV29-1 SGGQGPRSNSPLH
TRBJ1-1 TRBV5-1 ASSLQGGADTEAF
TRBJ1-2 TRBV6-2/TRBV6-3 ASSYGSNRDGYT
TRBJ2-6 TRBV20-1 SARLGANVLT
TRBJ2-7 TRBV29-1 SVSGGQGGYEQY
TRBJ2-3 TRBV20-1 SAPRDRGTQY
TRBJ1-1 TRBV29-1 SSRHVGNTEAF
TRBJ2-3 TRBV9 ASSPARSSTDTQY
TRBJ1-2 TRBV12-3/TRBV12-4 ASRRGQNYGYT
TRBJ2-4 TRBV5-6 ASSSTPVDRNIQY
TRBJ1-1 TRBV3-1 ASSPRDRAGTEAF
TRBJ1-1 TRBV10-3 AIRPGDGMNTEAF
TRBJ1-5 TRBV7-8 ASSLTQGFSNQPQH
TRBJ2-3 TRBV20-1 SARSPLGTDTQY